This TCR beta chain was captured by sequencing in a study of OX40 agonist ivuxolimab in advanced cancers. In the study overall: The dose-escalation cohort was about 86% male, with a mean age of around 60 years, ranging roughly 23 to 79.

Measured with immunoSEQ multiplex PCR; TCRdb has only the in-frame clones, and not every one. The sample lists 85,000 to 100,000 clones; 70% to 90% were seen once. Germline V lookup: CDR1 SGHRS, CDR2 YFSETQ. This CDR3 has 14 amino acids. Trimming pared 0 bases from V and 1 base from J, leaving 5 bases between. The chain carries TRBV5-1 and TRBJ1-5; D gene uncertain. Sequencing used CD4+ or CD8+ T cells sorted from blood, obtained in a trial of the OX40 agonist ivuxolimab. This TCR derives from an adult with an advanced solid tumor such as melanoma, head and neck, liver or kidney cancer. The CDR3 nucleotides read TGCGCCAGCAGCTTGGACATCAGCAATCAGCCCCAGCATTTT. It specifies CASSLDISNQPQHF.